This entry lists 12 T cell receptor beta chains sequenced from one sample in a study of blood T cell repertoires in COVID-19. The method was immunoSEQ multiplex PCR; TCRdb's version includes in-frame clones alone and lacks a portion of them. This sample has around 160,000 clones, with around 87% found just once. The sequenced sample was peripheral blood. The receptors derive from a man of 80 years or more with acute or convalescent COVID-19.

This clone was seen a few times. This chain joins TRBV28 and TRBJ1-2; 9 bases map to TRBD1. CDR1 MDHEN and CDR2 SYDVKM come from the germline V gene. The CDR3 covers 17 residues. V was clipped by 4 bases and J by 6 bases; unmatched bases: 15. The CDR3 loop reads CASSSGTGSFESDGYTF. The DNA of the CDR3 is TGTGCCAGCAGTTCGGGGACAGGGAGTTTTGAGTCGGATGGCTACACCTTC.

The V and J genes are TRBV7-2 and TRBJ2-5, with TRBD2 matching over 7 bases. Per the germline V gene, CDR1 is SGHTA and CDR2 is FQGNSA. V was pared by 2 bases and J by 5 bases, with 5 bases of the junction left unmatched. The CDR3 length is 14 residues. As DNA, the CDR3 is TGTGCCAGCAGCTTACAGCGGGGTCACGAGACCCAGTACTTC. Translation gives CASSLQRGHETQYF.

V is TRBV3-1 (or the pseudogene TRBV3-2) and J is TRBJ1-2; D is ambiguous. Germline CDR1 is LGHDT and CDR2 is YNNKEL (reference sequence). The CDR3 length is 14 residues. V was shortened by 2 bases and J by 2 bases, with 9 bases between the two germline ends. This CDR3 reads CASSQPGGNYGYTF. The CDR3 DNA reads as TGTGCCAGCAGCCAACCAGGCGGGAACTATGGCTACACCTTC.

The chain carries TRBV11-2 and TRBJ1-4; unclear D gene. Trimming stripped 1 base from V and 7 bases from J, with 4 bases between. The CDR3 runs to 12 residues. CDR1 is SGHAT, CDR2 FQNNGV, per germline. Here the CDR3 DNA reads TGTGCCAGCAGCTTAGCGGGTGAAAAACTGTTTTTT. Translation gives CASSLAGEKLFF.

The chain combines TRBV6-6 with TRBJ2-3, with 8 positions matching TRBD2. CDR1 is MNHNY and CDR2 is SVGAGI in the germline V gene (reference sequence). This CDR3 has 17 amino acids. Losses at the gene ends were 5 bases for V and 1 base for J; bases not matched to a gene: 11. CDR3 protein: CASSRGAGADRTDTQYF. The CDR3, as DNA: TGTGCCAGCAGTCGGGGAGCGGGGGCCGACCGCACAGATACGCAGTATTTT.

The CDR3 DNA reads as TGTGCCAGCAGCCCCGGGGGGTACGATGGCTACACCTTC. Translated: CASSPGGYDGYTF. J is TRBJ1-2 and V is TRBV12-3 or TRBV12-4; weak D call: TRBD1 (5 bases). Trimming left V 6 bases short and J 6 bases short, with 14 bases between. This CDR3 region has 13 residues.

The chain links TRBV4-2 to TRBJ1-5; unclear D gene. Germline V gene sequence: CDR1 LGHNA, CDR2 YNFKEQ. V lost 0 bases to trimming and J lost 3 bases, with 9 bases between them. The CDR3 loop spans 15 amino acids. The CDR3 reads CASSQDENSNQPQHF. CDR3 coding DNA: TGTGCCAGCAGCCAAGATGAGAATTCCAATCAGCCCCAGCATTTT.

The rearrangement joins TRBV19 to TRBJ1-4, with 8 bases fitting TRBD1. This CDR3 contains 14 residues. Germline V lookup: CDR1 LNHDA, CDR2 SQIVND (reference sequence). V was clipped by 5 bases and J by 7 bases; unmatched bases: 6. The CDR3 loop reads CASSDDRGSEKLFF. CDR3 nucleotide sequence: TGTGCCAGTAGTGACGACAGGGGTTCTGAAAAACTGTTTTTT.

The CDR3 loop reads CASRTPRLAGGSMETQYF. The CDR3 DNA reads TGTGCCAGCAGGACCCCGCGACTAGCGGGAGGGTCGATGGAGACCCAGTACTTC. The chain carries TRBV28 and TRBJ2-5; 14 positions match TRBD2. The V segment lost 6 bases and the J segment 5 bases; nucleotides outside the gene matches: 14. Germline V lookup: CDR1 MDHEN, CDR2 SYDVKM. The CDR3 has 18 residues.

As for this clone: Sequence at one end of the junction differs from germline and may be a read error. This chain joins TRBV7-7 and TRBJ2-1, with 9 nucleotides matching TRBD2. The CDR3 spans 15 residues. Germline CDR1 and CDR2: SSHAT and FNYEAQ (reference sequence). The DNA of the CDR3 is TGTGCTAGCAGCCCTGGGACTAGCTACGACAATGAGCAGTTCTTC. It yields the protein CASSPGTSYDNEQFF.

This clone was observed a single time. The chain employs TRBV9 and TRBJ1-5, with D uncertain. V gave up 0 bases and J gave up 3 bases, with 7 bases separating them. The CDR3 is made up of 14 amino acids. Germline loops: CDR1 SGDLS, CDR2 YYNGEE. This chain's CDR3 is CASSVERDNQPQHF. The CDR3 nucleotides read TGTGCCAGCAGCGTAGAGAGGGACAATCAGCCCCAGCATTTT.

The chain employs TRBV5-1 and TRBJ1-1; D perhaps matches TRBD1 (5 bases). V gave up 2 bases and J gave up 1 base, with 6 bases separating them. The V gene's germline CDR1 is SGHRS and CDR2 YFSETQ. The CDR3 covers 13 residues. The CDR3 coding sequence is TGCGCCAGCAGCTTTACAGGGAACACTGAAGCTTTCTTT. This codes for CASSFTGNTEAFF. Based on the CDR3 plus reference TRBV5-1 and TRBJ1-1, the full variable domain is KAGVTQTPRYLIKTRGQQVTLSCSPISGHRSVSWYQQTPGQGLQFLFEYFSETQRNKGNFPGRFSGRQFSNSRSEMNVSTLELGDSALYLCASSFTGNTEAFFGQGTRLTVV.